This T cell receptor (beta chain) was identified during a study of blood T cell repertoires in COVID-19. Overall study: Some COVID-19 samples were acute and others convalescent; all came from the United States, Italy and Spain. T cells, B-cell-depleted T cells, or PBMCs provided the cDNA or gDNA that served as material.

Per germline, CDR1 SGHDT and CDR2 YYEEEE. Trimming cost V 4 bases and J 0 bases; bases outside gene matches: 17. The CDR3 runs 19 residues. Original handling: From reference gene primer amplification, estimates of nucleated cell counts were derived. The data were produced by immunoSEQ multiplex PCR, yet TCRdb's version contains in-frame clones alone and is incomplete. That table supplies the V and J calls and clone size; D and trimming were determined from the DNA. Here the sample spans some 95,000 clones, around 75% being singletons. Sequencing used peripheral blood. The rearrangement joins TRBV5-6 to TRBJ2-7, with 9 positions matching TRBD2. This receptor was identified in a man between 65 and 79 years old with acute or convalescent COVID-19. CDR3 in DNA: TGTGCCAGCAGCCCTGAGCCGCTACTAGCGGGTCCGAGCTCCTACGAGCAGTACTTC. Protein: CASSPEPLLAGPSSYEQYF. The full variable domain, in which reference TRBV5-6 and TRBJ2-7 provide the parts outside the CDR3, is DAGVTQSPTHLIKTRGQQVTLRCSPKSGHDTVSWYQQALGQGPQFIFQYYEEEERQRGNFPDRFSGHQFPNYSSELNVNALLLGDSALYLCASSPEPLLAGPSSYEQYFGPGTRLTVT.